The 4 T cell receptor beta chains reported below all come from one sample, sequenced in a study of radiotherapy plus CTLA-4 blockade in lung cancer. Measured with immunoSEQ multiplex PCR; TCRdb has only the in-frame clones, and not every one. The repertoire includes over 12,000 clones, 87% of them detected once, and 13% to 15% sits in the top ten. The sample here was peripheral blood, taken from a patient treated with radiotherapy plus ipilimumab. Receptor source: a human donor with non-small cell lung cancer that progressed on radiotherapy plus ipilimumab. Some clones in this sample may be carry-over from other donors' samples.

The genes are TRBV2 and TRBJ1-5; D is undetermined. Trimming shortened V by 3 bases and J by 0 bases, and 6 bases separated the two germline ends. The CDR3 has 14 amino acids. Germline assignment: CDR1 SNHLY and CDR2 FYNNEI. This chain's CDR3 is CASSDGYSNQPQHF. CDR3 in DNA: TGTGCCAGCAGTGACGGGTATAGCAATCAGCCCCAGCATTTT.

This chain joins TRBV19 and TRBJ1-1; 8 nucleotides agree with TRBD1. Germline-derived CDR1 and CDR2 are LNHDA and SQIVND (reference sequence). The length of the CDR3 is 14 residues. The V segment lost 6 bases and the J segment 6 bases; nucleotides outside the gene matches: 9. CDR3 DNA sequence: TGTGCCAGTAGGGAGACAGGGGATTACTCTGAAGCTTTCTTT. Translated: CASRETGDYSEAFF.

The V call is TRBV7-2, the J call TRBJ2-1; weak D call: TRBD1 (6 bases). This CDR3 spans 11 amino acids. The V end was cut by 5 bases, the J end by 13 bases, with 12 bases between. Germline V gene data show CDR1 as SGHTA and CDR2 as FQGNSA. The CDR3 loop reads CASSPGQRQFF. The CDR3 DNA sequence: TGTGCCAGCAGCCCTGGACAGAGACAGTTCTTC. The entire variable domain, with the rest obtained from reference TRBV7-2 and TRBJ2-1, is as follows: GAGVSQSPSNKVTEKGKDVELRCDPISGHTALYWYRQSLGQGLEFLIYFQGNSAPDKSGLPSDRFSAERTGGSVSTLTIQRTQQEDSAVYLCASSPGQRQFFGPGTRLTVL.

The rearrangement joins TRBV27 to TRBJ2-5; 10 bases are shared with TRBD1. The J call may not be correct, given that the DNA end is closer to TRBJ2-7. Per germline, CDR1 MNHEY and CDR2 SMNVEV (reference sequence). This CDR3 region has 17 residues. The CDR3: CASSLRLYLDRGSEQYF. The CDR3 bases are TGTGCCAGCAGTTTACGTCTGTATCTGGACAGGGGGAGCGAGCAGTACTTC.